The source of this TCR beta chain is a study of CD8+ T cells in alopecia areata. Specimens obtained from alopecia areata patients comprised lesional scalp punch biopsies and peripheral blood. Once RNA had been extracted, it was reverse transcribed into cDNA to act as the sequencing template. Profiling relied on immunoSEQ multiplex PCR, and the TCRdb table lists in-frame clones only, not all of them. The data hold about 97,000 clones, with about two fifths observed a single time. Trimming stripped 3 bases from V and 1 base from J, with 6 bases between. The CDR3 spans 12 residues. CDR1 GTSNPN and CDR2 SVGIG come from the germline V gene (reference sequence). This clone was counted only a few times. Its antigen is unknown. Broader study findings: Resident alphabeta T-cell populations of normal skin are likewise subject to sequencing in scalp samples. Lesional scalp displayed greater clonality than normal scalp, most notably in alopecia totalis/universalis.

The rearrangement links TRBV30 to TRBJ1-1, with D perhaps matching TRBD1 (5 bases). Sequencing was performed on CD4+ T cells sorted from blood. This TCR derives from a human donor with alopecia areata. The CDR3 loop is CAWRGQNTEAFF. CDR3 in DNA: TGTGCCTGGAGGGGGCAGAACACTGAAGCTTTCTTT.